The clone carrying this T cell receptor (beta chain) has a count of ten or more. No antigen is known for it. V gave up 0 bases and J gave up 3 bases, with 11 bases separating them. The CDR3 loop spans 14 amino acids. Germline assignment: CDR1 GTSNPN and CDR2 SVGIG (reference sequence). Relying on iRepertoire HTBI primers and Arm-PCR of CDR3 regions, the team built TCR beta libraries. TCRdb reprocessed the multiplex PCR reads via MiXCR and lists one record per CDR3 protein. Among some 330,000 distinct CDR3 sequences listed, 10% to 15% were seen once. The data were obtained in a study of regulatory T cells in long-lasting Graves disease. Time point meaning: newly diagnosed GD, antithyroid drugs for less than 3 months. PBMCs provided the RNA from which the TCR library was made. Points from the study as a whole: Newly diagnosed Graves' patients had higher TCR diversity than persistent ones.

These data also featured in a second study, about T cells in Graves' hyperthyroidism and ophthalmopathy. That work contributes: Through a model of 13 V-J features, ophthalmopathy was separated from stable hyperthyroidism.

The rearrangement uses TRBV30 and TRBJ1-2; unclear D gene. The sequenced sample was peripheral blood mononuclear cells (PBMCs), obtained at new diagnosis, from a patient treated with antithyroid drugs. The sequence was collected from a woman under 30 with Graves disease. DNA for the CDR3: TGTGCCTGGAGTGTACCAATCGGGGACTATGGCTACACCTTC. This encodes CAWSVPIGDYGYTF. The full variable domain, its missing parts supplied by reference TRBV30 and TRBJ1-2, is SQTIHQWPATLVQPVGSPLSLECTVEGTSNPNLYWYRQAAGRGLQLLFYSVGIGQISSEVPQNLSASRPQDRQFILSSKKLLLSDSGFYLCAWSVPIGDYGYTFGSGTRLTVV.